This T cell receptor (beta chain) emerged from a study of blood T cell repertoires in COVID-19. Study-wide background: Italy, Spain and the United States were the sources of the convalescent and acute COVID-19 samples. Sources were T cells, B-cell-depleted T cells, or PBMCs; the material itself was cDNA or gDNA.

The CDR3 is 14 residues long. Trimming shortened V by 2 bases and J by 4 bases, and 12 bases separated the two germline ends. From germline, CDR1 is GTSNPN and CDR2 SVGIG (reference sequence). How the authors handled the data: It was from reference gene primer amplification that nucleated cell counts were estimated. Some clones are missing from TCRdb's copy, which holds only in-frame ones; the method was immunoSEQ multiplex PCR. The V and J calls and clone size were taken over from that table, and D and trimming were inferred from the DNA. The sample records around 470,000 clones, 80% to 90% being singletons. Recruited during active infection, patients (from Seattle) were subsequently followed longitudinally.

The chain is built from TRBV30 and TRBJ2-1, with D uncertain. The source of this sequence is a man between 18 and 35 years old with COVID-19, enrolled during active disease. Sequencing was performed on peripheral blood. CDR3 sequence: CAWSFTELYNEQFF. The CDR3 region has the DNA TGTGCCTGGAGTTTCACTGAACTTTACAATGAGCAGTTCTTC.